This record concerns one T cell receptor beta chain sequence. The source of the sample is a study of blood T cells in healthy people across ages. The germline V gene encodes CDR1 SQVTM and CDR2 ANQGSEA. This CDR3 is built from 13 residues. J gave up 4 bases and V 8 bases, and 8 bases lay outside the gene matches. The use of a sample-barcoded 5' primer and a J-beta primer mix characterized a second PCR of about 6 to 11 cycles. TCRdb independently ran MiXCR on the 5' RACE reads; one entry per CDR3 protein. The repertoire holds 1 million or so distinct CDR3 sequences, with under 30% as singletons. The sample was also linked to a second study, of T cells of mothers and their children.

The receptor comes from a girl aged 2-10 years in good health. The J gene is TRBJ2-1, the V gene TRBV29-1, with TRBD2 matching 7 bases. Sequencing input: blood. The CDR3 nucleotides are TGCAGCTCGCGGGAGAGGGGATACAATGAGCAGTTCTTC. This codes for CSSRERGYNEQFF.